This TCR beta chain was sequenced for a study of molecular identifiers for immune sequencing clone quantification. Study at large: Replicate RNA came from around 18,000 or 91,000 naive CD8 cells and was split five ways, and four parts were sequenced. Study-wide points: Spiked Jurkat TCR RNA originating from one cell could reportedly be identified amid more than 950,000 naive cells. Among effectors, clones above 20 RNA copies held over 99% of molecules; among naive cells, under 1%.

TCRdb used MiXCR to reprocess the PCR reads, holding one entry per CDR3 protein. The sample records around 470,000 distinct CDR3 sequences, 25% being singletons. Comment on this clonotype: Its antigen is undetermined.

For naive CD8 T cells, sorting used the CD8+CD4-CCR7+CD45RA+ phenotype. Sequencing was done on a sample of naive CD8+ T cells from blood, with Jurkat cell RNA spiked in. The sample's subset: FACS-sorted CD8+CD4-CCR7+CD45RA+ naive T cells. The source is a human donor in good health. Some libraries in this study had Jurkat cell RNA spiked in.

The CDR3 DNA sequence: TGTGCCAGCAGTTGGCAGGGGGCGCGGGAGACCCAGTACTTC. It yields the protein CASSWQGARETQYF. The J gene is TRBJ2-5, the V gene TRBV27; 8 bases align to TRBD1. The length of the CDR3 is 14 residues. Per the germline V gene, CDR1 is MNHEY and CDR2 is SMNVEV (reference sequence). Trimming at V came to 4 bases and at J to 5 bases, leaving 6 bases not matched to a gene.